The text below deals with one TCR beta chain. Its antigen is unidentified. PCR involved 60 Vbeta and 13 Jbeta primers. In the authors' methods: Later, an analysis found about 83 million unique TCR beta chains, and some 10 million of these were shared. TCRdb keeps only in-frame clones here, not all; method: immunoSEQ multiplex PCR. The D gene and trimming were derived from the DNA, and the V and J assignments and clone size from that table. The sample yields under 150,000 clones, 80% seen once. The data stem from a study of cytomegalovirus exposure and HLA in healthy donors. About the study: Clustering assigned approximately 79% of the roughly 370 genotyped donors to the Caucasian-associated ancestry cluster.

Broader study findings: Later on, an analysis showed TCR association rates differing by HLA locus, with DRB1 the most and HLA-C the fewest. Sequencing likely generated an artifact that appeared as a cluster of highly shared sequence variants.

The sequenced sample consisted of PBMCs. This TCR derives from a woman aged 40 to 50 in good health and CMV-seronegative.

CDR3 in amino acids: CASSRRQGLMRDTEAFF. The CDR3 DNA reads as TGTGCCAGTAGTAGAAGACAGGGACTGATGCGGGACACTGAAGCTTTCTTT. J is TRBJ1-1 and V is TRBV19; 7 nucleotides line up with TRBD1. The CDR3 covers 17 residues. Trimming cost V 4 bases and J 3 bases; bases outside gene matches: 14. Germline CDR1 LNHDA, CDR2 SQIVND (reference sequence).